What follows is one TCR beta chain and its context. Antigen: not known. These data originate in a study of shared clonotypes between healthy human individuals. Study-level background: The study enrolled a couple of women and a few men aged 18 to 49.

Study-wide points: Sharing across a few donors was seen in 4% to 5% of naive CD4 clonotypes. Estimated richness was generally greater in naive than memory subsets. Clonotypes shared by all four donors outscored non-shared clonotypes in generation probability.

Profiling relied on immunoSEQ multiplex PCR, and the TCRdb table lists in-frame clones only, not all of them. The sample contains a few million clones, around nine tenths of which appear only once. The CDR3 is made up of 13 amino acids. Trimming pared 3 bases from V and 2 bases from J, leaving 6 bases between. The germline gives CDR1 WNHNN, CDR2 SYGVQD (reference sequence). The TCR was taken from a man aged 18-30 years in good health. Input material: naive CD4+ T cells sorted from blood. Indicated subset: CD45RA+ positively selected. The chain has TRBV10-1 and TRBJ2-3, with no clear D. This chain's CDR3 is CASSDGNTDTQYF. The CDR3 DNA reads as TGCGCCAGCAGTGACGGCAACACAGATACGCAGTATTTT.